This passage covers 31 T cell receptor beta chains from one sample sequenced in a study of CD8+ T cells in alopecia areata. The CD4+ cells of about five biomarker-study patients went through sorting. This sorting yielded CD25+CD127- cells. Once RNA had been extracted, it was reverse transcribed into cDNA to act as the sequencing template. Sequenced by immunoSEQ multiplex PCR; TCRdb stores in-frame clones only, minus some. The sample yields approximately 13,000 clones, 58% seen once. What was sequenced was CD4+ Tregs sorted from blood. The receptors were sampled from a human donor with alopecia areata.

The chain carries TRBV30 and TRBJ2-5; D is unresolved. Germline CDR1 GTSNPN, CDR2 SVGIG (reference sequence). The CDR3 has 12 amino acids. V lost 0 bases and J lost 5, with 7 bases in between. The CDR3: CAWSVLLETQYF. Here the CDR3 DNA reads TGTGCCTGGAGTGTACTTTTGGAGACCCAGTACTTC.

This clone was seen a few times. V usage is TRBV29-1 and J usage is TRBJ2-1; TRBD1 matches at 7 bases. The CDR3 is 13 residues long. V trimming: 7 bases; J trimming: 6 bases; junction bases outside the gene matches: 9. From germline, CDR1 is SQVTM and CDR2 ANQGSEA. The CDR3, as DNA: TGCAGCGCCTATAGGACAGGTCGCAATGAGCAGTTCTTC. This sequence encodes CSAYRTGRNEQFF.

This clone was recorded a few times. The V gene is TRBV6-5, the J gene TRBJ1-5; a weak D match, TRBD1 (5 bases). The V gene's germline CDR1 is MNHEY and CDR2 SVGAGI. The CDR3 covers 13 residues. V was trimmed by 6 bases and J by 5 bases, leaving 11 bases between them. The CDR3 nucleotides read TGTGCCAGCAGAGTAGACAGCGATCAGCCCCAGCATTTT. Protein: CASRVDSDQPQHF.

The CDR3 sequence: CASGLVTTSGIGYNEQFF. The CDR3 coding sequence is TGTGCTAGTGGTTTGGTTACGACTAGCGGGATAGGTTACAATGAGCAGTTCTTC. V usage is TRBV12-5 and J usage is TRBJ2-1, with 11 bases matching TRBD2. Germline trimming cut 0 bases from V and 4 bases from J; bases unmatched to any gene: 8. Germline CDR1 reads LGHNT; CDR2 reads FRNRAP. The CDR3 has 18 residues.

The J gene is TRBJ2-5, the V gene TRBV9, with D perhaps assigned TRBD1 or TRBD2 (5 bases each). The J call may not be correct, given that the DNA end is closer to TRBJ2-7. The CDR3 covers 14 residues. Per germline, CDR1 SGDLS and CDR2 YYNGEE. The DNA of the CDR3 is TGTGCCAGCAGCAGGGACCCGGGGCCCTACGAGCAGTACTTC. Translation gives CASSRDPGPYEQYF.

As DNA, the CDR3 is TGTGCCAGCAGCCCTCACGACAGGGATAAGTACTTC. It translates to CASSPHDRDKYF. The V gene is TRBV7-8, the J gene TRBJ2-7, with 7 bases lining up with TRBD1. Germline CDR1 SGHVS, CDR2 FQNEAQ. The trim removed 5 bases at V and 11 bases at J, leaving 9 bases unmatched. The CDR3 totals 12 residues.

About this clone itself: The same CDR3 can be traced to other DNA sequences in this sample. The rearrangement links TRBV18 to TRBJ1-1; D gene unclear. This CDR3 spans 13 amino acids. The germline CDR1 and CDR2 sequences are KGHSH and LQKENI. Between the trimmed V and J ends, which lost 6 bases and 3 bases, there was a span of 11 bases. The CDR3 reads CASSLSRDTEAFF. The CDR3 DNA reads TGTGCCAGCTCCCTCTCACGGGACACTGAAGCTTTCTTT.

The V call is TRBV29-1, the J call TRBJ2-3; 7 bases agree with TRBD1. From germline, CDR1 is SQVTM and CDR2 ANQGSEA. Germline trimming cut 8 bases from V and 2 bases from J; bases unmatched to any gene: 10. The CDR3 is made up of 14 amino acids. CDR3 nucleotide sequence: TGCAGCCTACGGACAAGGGGGCTCACAGATACGCAGTATTTT. Translation gives CSLRTRGLTDTQYF.

The V gene is TRBV18, the J gene TRBJ2-1; the match to TRBD2 covers 11 bases. Unmatched junction bases numbered 7, after V lost 3 bases and J lost 12 bases. The CDR3 is 14 residues long. Germline V gives CDR1 KGHSH, CDR2 LQKENI. The CDR3 sequence: CASSPSGRAVGQFF. In DNA, the CDR3 is TGTGCCAGCTCACCTAGCGGGAGGGCCGTCGGGCAGTTCTTC.

The chain employs TRBV4-1 and TRBJ2-2; TRBD1 might be the D (6 bases). The V and J ends lost 0 bases and 0 bases respectively, with 17 bases between them. The CDR3 totals 19 residues. In germline, CDR1 is MGHRA, CDR2 YSYEKL. The CDR3 DNA reads as TGCGCCAGCAGCCAAGATCGGACAGTCCTCTCCGCGAACACCGGGGAGCTGTTTTTT. Protein sequence: CASSQDRTVLSANTGELFF.

In this sample, this clone turned up a few times. The rearrangement uses TRBV29-1 and TRBJ2-7; TRBD2 matches at 7 bases. Trimming took 3 bases from V and 1 from J; bases not matched to a gene: 9. The CDR3 extends over 15 amino acids. Per the germline V gene, CDR1 is SQVTM and CDR2 is ANQGSEA. The CDR3 DNA follows: TGCAGCGTTGAGCACGGCGGGAGAGGGTCCTACGAGCAGTACTTC. It is translated as CSVEHGGRGSYEQYF.

The rearrangement joins TRBV5-1 to TRBJ1-1, with TRBD1 identical over 7 bases. The germline CDR1 and CDR2 sequences are SGHRS and YFSETQ. V dropped 4 bases and J dropped 1; count of bases not matched to a gene: 16. This CDR3 region has 18 residues. The CDR3, as DNA: TGCGCCAGCAGCCCTCTAGGGGGCAGGGTGGGGGCGAACACTGAAGCTTTCTTT. This encodes CASSPLGGRVGANTEAFF.

This clone came up a few times. V is TRBV5-1 and J is TRBJ2-1; 16 bases line up with TRBD2. The length of the CDR3 is 18 residues. V shed 4 bases and J 4 bases; nucleotides not matched to a gene: 8. CDR1 is SGHRS and CDR2 is YFSETQ in the germline V gene. This chain's CDR3 is CASSGGLAGGPGYNEQFF. CDR3 coding DNA: TGCGCCAGCAGCGGGGGACTAGCGGGAGGGCCTGGGTACAATGAGCAGTTCTTC.

The chain combines TRBV11-2 with TRBJ2-3; D uncertain. The CDR3 has 14 residues. Germline CDR1 and CDR2: SGHAT and FQNNGV. V shed 0 bases and J shed 2 bases, with 6 bases lying between them. This chain's CDR3 is CASSLDSLTDTQYF. The CDR3 DNA sequence: TGTGCCAGCAGCTTAGACAGCCTCACAGATACGCAGTATTTT.

This clone was counted only a few times. V usage is TRBV7-6 and J usage is TRBJ2-3; TRBD2 matches at 12 bases. The germline gives CDR1 SGHVS, CDR2 FNYEAQ. The CDR3 length is 17 residues. Trimming removed 5 bases from V and 0 bases from J; junction bases left unmatched: 6. CDR3 coding DNA: TGTGCCAGCAGCGCTGGACTAGCGGGGACTAGCACAGATACGCAGTATTTT. This encodes CASSAGLAGTSTDTQYF.

A few counts support this clone. The J gene is TRBJ2-2, the V gene TRBV29-1, with a tentative D call TRBD2 (6 bases). Germline V gene lookup returns CDR1 SQVTM and CDR2 ANQGSEA. Trimming removed 7 bases from V and 5 bases from J, with 14 bases in between. The CDR3 consists of 13 residues. The CDR3 DNA reads as TGCAGCGCTTGGGACTCCACTACCGGGGAGCTGTTTTTT. Protein product: CSAWDSTTGELFF.

V gene TRBV5-1 combines with J gene TRBJ2-7; the D is unclear. V was trimmed by 0 bases and J by 2 bases, leaving 6 bases between them. CDR1 SGHRS and CDR2 YFSETQ come from the germline V gene. This CDR3 contains 13 residues. The CDR3 loop is CASSLAVAYEQYF. The CDR3, as DNA: TGCGCCAGCAGCTTGGCCGTGGCCTACGAGCAGTACTTC.

The V gene is TRBV5-1, the J gene TRBJ2-1; TRBD1 agrees at 8 bases. CDR3 length: 15 residues. Germline lookup yields CDR1 SGHRS and CDR2 YFSETQ. J was trimmed by 5 bases and V by 6 bases; bases with no gene match: 10. CDR3 protein: CASTSRTGTNNEQFF. As DNA, the CDR3 is TGCGCCAGCACTTCGAGGACAGGGACAAACAATGAGCAGTTCTTC. Based on the CDR3 plus reference TRBV5-1 and TRBJ2-1, the full variable domain is KAGVTQTPRYLIKTRGQQVTLSCSPISGHRSVSWYQQTPGQGLQFLFEYFSETQRNKGNFPGRFSGRQFSNSRSEMNVSTLELGDSALYLCASTSRTGTNNEQFFGPGTRLTVL.

The chain employs TRBV9 and TRBJ2-7; D assignment may be TRBD1 or TRBD2 (6 bases each). Trimming shortened V by 4 bases and J by 3 bases, and 11 bases separated the two germline ends. The CDR3 is made up of 13 amino acids. Per the germline V gene, CDR1 is SGDLS and CDR2 is YYNGEE. CDR3 nucleotides: TGTGCCAGCAGCCCCGGAGGGGGCTACGAGCAGTACTTC. It encodes CASSPGGGYEQYF.

The V and J genes are TRBV6-6 and TRBJ1-1, with a weak D call TRBD1 (5 bases). The V end lost 2 bases, the J end lost 0 bases, and 13 bases lay between the germline ends. This CDR3 region has 16 residues. Germline V lookup: CDR1 MNHNY, CDR2 SVGAGI (reference sequence). CDR3 residues: CASSYPRQLLNTEAFF. Here the CDR3 DNA reads TGTGCCAGCAGTTACCCGAGACAGCTATTGAACACTGAAGCTTTCTTT.

The J gene is TRBJ1-2, the V gene TRBV6-1; D gene uncertain. This CDR3 is 14 amino acids long. V was trimmed by 7 bases and J by 3 bases, leaving 15 bases between them. The germline V gene has CDR1 MNHNS and CDR2 SASEGT. The CDR3 nucleotides read TGTGCCAGCACGCTGGGCCACAGTTACTATGGCTACACCTTC. Protein product: CASTLGHSYYGYTF.

The chain joins TRBV5-1 to TRBJ2-2; D possibly matches TRBD1 or TRBD2 (5 bases each). Trimming left V 2 bases short and J 2 bases short, with 10 bases between. This CDR3 is 15 amino acids long. The germline V gene has CDR1 SGHRS and CDR2 YFSETQ. The CDR3 here is CASSFGTGNTGELFF. The CDR3 coding sequence is TGCGCCAGCAGCTTTGGGACGGGAAACACCGGGGAGCTGTTTTTT.

As concerns this clone: Compared with germline, one end of the junction differs, possibly owing to a read error. The chain recombines TRBV19 with TRBJ1-1; tentative D call: TRBD1 (6 bases). This CDR3 comprises 14 residues. The V gene's germline CDR1 is LNHDA and CDR2 SQIVND (reference sequence). CDR3 sequence reads: CASRPPGVDTEASF. The CDR3 DNA reads TGTGCCAGTAGGCCCCCAGGGGTGGACACTGAAGCTTCCTTT.

The CDR3 spells CACTGAGVQYF. For the CDR3, the DNA is TGCGCCTGCACAGGGGCGGGGGTCCAGTACTTC. The rearrangement links TRBV5-1 to TRBJ2-5, with D perhaps assigned TRBD1 or TRBD2 (7 bases each). V was cut by 10 bases and J by 10 bases, with 17 bases left in between. Germline V gene lookup returns CDR1 SGHRS and CDR2 YFSETQ. This CDR3 is built from 11 residues.

The V call is TRBV19, the J call TRBJ2-5; D perhaps matches TRBD2 (5 bases). CDR1 is LNHDA and CDR2 is SQIVND in the germline V gene (reference sequence). Trimming removed 10 bases from V and 1 base from J, with 19 bases in between. The CDR3 length is 15 residues. CDR3 DNA: TGTGCCATCCCGCCCCCCTTAGCGCCCCAAGAGACCCAGTACTTC. This encodes CAIPPPLAPQETQYF.

DNA for the CDR3: TGTGCCAGTAGTAATTTCGGTGGCTACACCTTC. Its protein product is CASSNFGGYTF. The rearrangement joins TRBV19 to TRBJ1-2, with D unclear. The V end lost 4 bases, the J end lost 7 bases, and 7 bases lay between the germline ends. This CDR3 spans 11 amino acids. Germline CDR1 LNHDA, CDR2 SQIVND (reference sequence). The full variable domain, in which reference TRBV19 and TRBJ1-2 provide the parts outside the CDR3, is DGGITQSPKYLFRKEGQNVTLSCEQNLNHDAMYWYRQDPGQGLRLIYYSQIVNDFQKGDIAEGYSVSREKKESFPLTVTSAQKNPTAFYLCASSNFGGYTFGSGTRLTVV.

This chain uses TRBV9 with TRBJ2-1, with D possibly matching TRBD2 (6 bases). Trimming left V 5 bases short and J 1 base short, with 13 bases between. In germline, CDR1 is SGDLS, CDR2 YYNGEE. This CDR3 is built from 15 residues. The CDR3 DNA follows: TGTGCCAGCAGTTCGATTAGCGGTTCCTACAATGAGCAGTTCTTC. Translation gives CASSSISGSYNEQFF. The complete variable domain, with remaining parts taken from reference TRBV9 and TRBJ2-1, reads DSGVTQTPKHLITATGQRVTLRCSPRSGDLSVYWYQQSLDQGLQFLIQYYNGEERAKGNILERFSAQQFPDLHSELNLSSLELGDSALYFCASSSISGSYNEQFFGPGTRLTVL.

In its sample, this clone was seen once. V gene TRBV10-2 combines with J gene TRBJ1-5; TRBD1 matches 7 bases. The V gene end was trimmed by 6 bases and the J gene end by 7 bases; junction bases not matched to a gene: 6. Germline V gene data show CDR1 as WSHSY and CDR2 as SAAADI. CDR3 length equals 13 residues. CDR3: CASRRDSRQPQHF. CDR3 bases: TGCGCCAGCAGGAGGGACAGTAGGCAGCCCCAGCATTTT.

This sequence joins TRBV6-5 and TRBJ1-2; 8 nucleotides line up with TRBD1. V dropped 5 bases and J dropped 0; count of bases not matched to a gene: 2. The CDR3 sequence is 14 residues long. Germline loops: CDR1 MNHEY, CDR2 SVGAGI. The CDR3 here is CASSRQGTNYGYTF. CDR3 bases: TGTGCCAGCAGTAGACAGGGGACTAACTATGGCTACACCTTC.

The rearrangement joins TRBV4-1 to TRBJ1-4; D might be TRBD1 (6 bases). Germline assignment: CDR1 MGHRA and CDR2 YSYEKL. The CDR3 extends over 14 amino acids. Trimming pared 8 bases from V and 7 bases from J, leaving 17 bases between. The CDR3 sequence: CASCRGDIVEKLFF. CDR3 in DNA: TGCGCCAGCTGTCGAGGGGACATTGTTGAAAAACTGTTTTTT.

This clone is medium-sized. The CDR3 region has the DNA TGTGCCAGCAGCCAAGACAGATATGGCTACACCTTC. This codes for CASSQDRYGYTF. V and J are TRBV7-8 and TRBJ1-2, with a weak D call TRBD1 (5 bases). Germline CDR1 is SGHVS and CDR2 is FQNEAQ. The CDR3 runs to 12 residues. Trimming stripped 5 bases from V and 5 bases from J, with 9 bases between.